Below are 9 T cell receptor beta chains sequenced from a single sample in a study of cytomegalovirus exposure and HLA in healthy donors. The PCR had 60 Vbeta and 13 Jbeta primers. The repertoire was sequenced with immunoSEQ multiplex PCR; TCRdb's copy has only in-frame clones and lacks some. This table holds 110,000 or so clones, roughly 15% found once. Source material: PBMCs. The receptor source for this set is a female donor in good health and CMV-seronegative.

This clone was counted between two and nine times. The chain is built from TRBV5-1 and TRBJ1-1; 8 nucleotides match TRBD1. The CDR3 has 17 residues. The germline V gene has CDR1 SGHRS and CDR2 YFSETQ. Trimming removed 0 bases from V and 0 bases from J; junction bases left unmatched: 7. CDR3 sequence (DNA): TGCGCCAGCAGCTTGGCTCAGGGGGCGAGTATGAACACTGAAGCTTTCTTT. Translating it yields CASSLAQGASMNTEAFF.

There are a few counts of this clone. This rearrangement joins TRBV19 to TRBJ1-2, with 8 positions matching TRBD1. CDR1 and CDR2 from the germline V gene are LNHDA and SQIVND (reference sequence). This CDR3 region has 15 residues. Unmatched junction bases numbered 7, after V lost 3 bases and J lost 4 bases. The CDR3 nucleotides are TGTGCCAGTAGTATGCAGGGACAGGAGATCTATGGCTACACCTTC. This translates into CASSMQGQEIYGYTF.

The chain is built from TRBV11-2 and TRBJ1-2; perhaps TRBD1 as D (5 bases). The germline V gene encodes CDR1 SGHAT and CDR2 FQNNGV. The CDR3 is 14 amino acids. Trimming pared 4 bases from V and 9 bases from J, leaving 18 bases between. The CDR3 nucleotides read TGTGCCAGCAGCTCCCTCTCCCTAACAGGAAGCTACACCTTC. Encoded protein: CASSSLSLTGSYTF.

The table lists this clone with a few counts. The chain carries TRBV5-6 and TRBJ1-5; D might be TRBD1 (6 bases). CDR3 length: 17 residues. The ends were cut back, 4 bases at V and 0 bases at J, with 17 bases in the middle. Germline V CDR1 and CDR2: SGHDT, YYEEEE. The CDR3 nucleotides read TGTGCCAGCAGCCAAGTTAGACAGGAATATAGCAATCAGCCCCAGCATTTT. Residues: CASSQVRQEYSNQPQHF.

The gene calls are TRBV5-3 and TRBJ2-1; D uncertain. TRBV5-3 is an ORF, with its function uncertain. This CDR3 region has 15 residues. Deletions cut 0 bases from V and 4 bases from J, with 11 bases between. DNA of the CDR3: TGTGCCAGAAGCTTGGGAGGAGACGGATACAATGAGCAGTTCTTC. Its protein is CARSLGGDGYNEQFF.

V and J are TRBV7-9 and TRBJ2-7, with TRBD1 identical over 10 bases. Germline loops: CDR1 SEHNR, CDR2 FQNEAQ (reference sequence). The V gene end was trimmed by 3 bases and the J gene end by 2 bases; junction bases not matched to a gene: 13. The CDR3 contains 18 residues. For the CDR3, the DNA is TGTGCCAGCAGCTTCCATCCCCGCCCGGGACAGGGGACCTACGAGCAGTACTTC. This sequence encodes CASSFHPRPGQGTYEQYF. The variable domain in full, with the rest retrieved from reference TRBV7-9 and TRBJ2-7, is DTGVSQNPRHKITKRGQNVTFRCDPISEHNRLYWYRQTLGQGPEFLTYFQNEAQLEKSRLLSDRFSAERPKGSFSTLEIQRTEQGDSAMYLCASSFHPRPGQGTYEQYFGPGTRLTVT.

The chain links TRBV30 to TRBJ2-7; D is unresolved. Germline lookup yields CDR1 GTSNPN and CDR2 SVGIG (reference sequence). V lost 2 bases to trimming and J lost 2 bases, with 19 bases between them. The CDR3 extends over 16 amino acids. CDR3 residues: CAWSRMPSRPTYEQYF. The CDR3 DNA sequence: TGTGCCTGGAGTAGGATGCCCAGCAGGCCTACCTACGAGCAGTACTTC.

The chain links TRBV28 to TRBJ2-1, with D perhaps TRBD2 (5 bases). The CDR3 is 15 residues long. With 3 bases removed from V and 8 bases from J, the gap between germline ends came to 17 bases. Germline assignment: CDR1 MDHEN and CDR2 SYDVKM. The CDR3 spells CASSFTPRGGDEQFF. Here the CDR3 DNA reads TGTGCCAGCAGTTTTACCCCCCGCGGAGGAGATGAGCAGTTCTTC.

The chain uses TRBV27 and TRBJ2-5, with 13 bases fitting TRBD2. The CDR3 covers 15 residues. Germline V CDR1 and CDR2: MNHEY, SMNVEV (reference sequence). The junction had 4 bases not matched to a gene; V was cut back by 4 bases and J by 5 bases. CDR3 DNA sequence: TGTGCCAGCAGTTCCGGGACTAGCGGGACGGAGACCCAGTACTTC. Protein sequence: CASSSGTSGTETQYF.